This T cell receptor (beta chain) was sequenced in a study of OX40 agonist ivuxolimab in advanced cancers. Whole-study context: Treatment received earlier with anti-PD-1, anti-PD-L1 or anti-CTLA-4 agents was allowed, and more than 35% had some. One hepatocellular carcinoma and a couple of cutaneous melanoma patients partially responded.

About this clone: The target antigen is unknown.

Profiled with immunoSEQ multiplex PCR; TCRdb holds only in-frame clones, not every one. Of approximately 72,000 clones detected, roughly 82% appear once; the ten largest clones hold 1.5% to 2%. Points from the study as a whole: CD8+ T cells showed, on average, more clonal expansion than CD4+ cells. At 0.1 to 3.0 mg/kg, CD4+ and CD8+ blood T cells expanded clonally by week 6.

Germline V CDR1 and CDR2: DFQATT, SNEGSKA (reference sequence). This CDR3 has 11 residues. With 4 bases removed from V and 7 bases from J, the gap between germline ends came to 11 bases. This TCR was sampled from an adult with an advanced solid tumor such as melanoma, head and neck, liver or kidney cancer. The material was CD4+ or CD8+ T cells sorted from blood, obtained in a trial of the OX40 agonist ivuxolimab. The chain couples TRBV20-1 to TRBJ2-7; the D gene is possibly TRBD1 (6 bases). This CDR3 reads CSANRAGEQYF. In DNA form, the CDR3 reads TGCAGTGCTAACAGGGCTGGAGAGCAGTACTTC.